This is a list of T cell receptor beta chains from one sample in a study of siplizumab effects on memory and regulatory T cells. Measured with immunoSEQ multiplex PCR; TCRdb has only the in-frame clones, and not every one. The sample comprises 85,000 to 130,000 clones, over 90% of which are singletons, and about 0.62% rests with the top ten. Input material: Tregs sorted from blood. These receptors were taken from a human donor in good health. Both conserved end residues are part of each CDR3. The order of the fields is J gene, D gene, clone size, V gene, CDR3 DNA, CDR3 protein. A D gene is named only where the DNA matches it firmly. The listing skips clone size in some rows; elsewhere it reads once, few, many or a size class.

j_call: TRBJ1-2
d_call: TRBD1
clone_size: NA
v_call: TRBV5-1
cdr3_nt: TGCGCCAGCAGCTTGGCCACGACAGGGAATGGCTACACCTTC
cdr3_aa: CASSLATTGNGYTF

j_call: TRBJ2-2
d_call: NA
clone_size: NA
v_call: TRBV6-1
cdr3_nt: TGTGCCAGCAGTTGGGCCCTCGGGTCCGGGGAGCTGTTTTTT
cdr3_aa: CASSWALGSGELFF

j_call: TRBJ1-1
d_call: NA
clone_size: NA
v_call: TRBV28
cdr3_nt: TGTGCCAGCAGTTCCACGGCTATGAACACTGAAGCTTTCTTT
cdr3_aa: CASSSTAMNTEAFF

j_call: TRBJ2-2
d_call: NA
clone_size: NA
v_call: TRBV18
cdr3_nt: TGTGCCAGCTCACCACAGGCAGCACCCGCCGGGGAGCTGTTTTTT
cdr3_aa: CASSPQAAPAGELFF

j_call: TRBJ2-3
d_call: TRBD1
clone_size: NA
v_call: TRBV2
cdr3_nt: TGTGCCAGCAACCAGGGACAGGCCCTTTACACAGATACGCAGTATTTT
cdr3_aa: CASNQGQALYTDTQYF

j_call: TRBJ2-2
d_call: TRBD1
clone_size: NA
v_call: TRBV29-1
cdr3_nt: TGCAGCGTTGTGGGACAGGGGATTTCGGAGCTGTTTTTT
cdr3_aa: CSVVGQGISELFF

j_call: TRBJ2-2
d_call: NA
clone_size: NA
v_call: TRBV5-4
cdr3_nt: TGTGCCAGCAGCTCTCCCGGGACCCGTAAGAGCGGGGAGCTGTTTTTT
cdr3_aa: CASSSPGTRKSGELFF

j_call: TRBJ2-6
d_call: NA
clone_size: NA
v_call: TRBV5-4
cdr3_nt: TGTGCCAGCAGCTTGGACAGCCACTCTGGGGCCAACGTCCTGACTTTC
cdr3_aa: CASSLDSHSGANVLTF

j_call: TRBJ2-1
d_call: NA
clone_size: NA
v_call: TRBV5-1
cdr3_nt: TGCGCCAGCAGCGGAGCCTACAATGAGCAGTTCTTC
cdr3_aa: CASSGAYNEQFF

j_call: TRBJ1-1
d_call: NA
clone_size: NA
v_call: TRBV30
cdr3_nt: TGTGCCTGGAGGGGGAACACTGAAGCTTTCTTT
cdr3_aa: CAWRGNTEAFF

j_call: TRBJ1-4
d_call: NA
clone_size: NA
v_call: TRBV5-1
cdr3_nt: TGCGCCAGCAGCTTGGCGGGCAGAAATAATGAAAAACTGTTTTTT
cdr3_aa: CASSLAGRNNEKLFF

j_call: TRBJ1-5
d_call: NA
clone_size: NA
v_call: TRBV2
cdr3_nt: TGTGCCAGCAGACCCGGACAGATTTATAGCAATCAGCCCCAGCATTTT
cdr3_aa: CASRPGQIYSNQPQHF

j_call: TRBJ1-1
d_call: NA
clone_size: NA
v_call: TRBV5-4
cdr3_nt: TGTGCCAGCAGCTCCACACTGAACACTGAAGCTTTCTTT
cdr3_aa: CASSSTLNTEAFF

j_call: TRBJ1-2
d_call: NA
clone_size: NA
v_call: TRBV15
cdr3_nt: TGTGCCACCAGCAGGGAGACAGCCTATGGCTACACCTTC
cdr3_aa: CATSRETAYGYTF

j_call: TRBJ2-3
d_call: TRBD1
clone_size: NA
v_call: TRBV5-1
cdr3_nt: TGCGCCAGCAGCCGCACAGGGGGCTGGACAGATACGCAGTATTTT
cdr3_aa: CASSRTGGWTDTQYF

j_call: TRBJ2-5
d_call: NA
clone_size: NA
v_call: TRBV30
cdr3_nt: TGTGCCTGGAGTGTACCCCAGAGGTGGGAGACCCAGTACTTC
cdr3_aa: CAWSVPQRWETQYF

j_call: TRBJ1-1
d_call: NA
clone_size: few
v_call: TRBV7-9
cdr3_nt: TGTGCCAGCAGCTTGACGAACACTGAAGCTTTCTTT
cdr3_aa: CASSLTNTEAFF

j_call: TRBJ1-6
d_call: TRBD1
clone_size: NA
v_call: TRBV5-4
cdr3_nt: TGTGCCAGCAGTCCAGGGGGCTTGAATTCACCCCTCCACTTT
cdr3_aa: CASSPGGLNSPLHF

j_call: TRBJ2-5
d_call: NA
clone_size: NA
v_call: TRBV5-1
cdr3_nt: TGCGCCAGCAGTACGGGAACATTCGGGGAGACCCAGTACTTC
cdr3_aa: CASSTGTFGETQYF

j_call: TRBJ2-7
d_call: TRBD2
clone_size: NA
v_call: TRBV7-8
cdr3_nt: TGTGCCAGCAGTAAGCGGGGCTCCTACGAGCAGTACTTC
cdr3_aa: CASSKRGSYEQYF

j_call: TRBJ1-1
d_call: NA
clone_size: NA
v_call: TRBV7-6
cdr3_nt: TGTGCCAGCAGCGGGCCAGGGTACACTGAAGCTTTCTTT
cdr3_aa: CASSGPGYTEAFF